This T cell receptor beta chain comes out of a study of regulatory T cells in long-lasting Graves disease. The time point denotes: newly diagnosed GD, antithyroid drugs for less than 3 months. The TCR library was made from RNA that had been extracted from PBMCs in TRIzol. The study's findings and limits: Possibly, accuracy suffered from the small sample size.

In regard to this clonotype: The antigen is not known.

CDR3-region Arm-PCR and iRepertoire HTBI primers produced the TCR beta libraries. TCRdb processed the multiplex PCR reads anew with MiXCR; each CDR3 protein has one entry. The sample carries 450,000 to 600,000 distinct CDR3 sequences, approximately 12% recorded once. These data were likewise used in another study, on T cells in Graves' hyperthyroidism and ophthalmopathy.

This receptor was taken from a man younger than 40 with Graves disease. The specimen was peripheral blood mononuclear cells (PBMCs), collected at new diagnosis, from a patient treated with antithyroid drugs.

In DNA form, the CDR3 reads TGTGCCAGCAGTTTTGGACAGGGAATGAACACTGAAGCTTTCTTT. This translates into CASSFGQGMNTEAFF. The chain is built from TRBV6-5 and TRBJ1-1, with TRBD1 identical over 8 bases. CDR1 and CDR2 (germline): MNHEY, SVGAGI. Trimming cost V 4 bases and J 0 bases; bases outside gene matches: 4. The CDR3 totals 15 residues.